Listed below are T cell receptor beta chains from one sample, sequenced in a study of T-cell memory formation after mild COVID-19. MiXCR, applied by TCRdb to the 5' RACE reads, yields one record per CDR3 protein. Among around 370,000 distinct CDR3 sequences listed, 20% to 25% were seen once. The sequencing sample was made of PBMCs or a T cell subset sorted from them (not recorded which). These receptor sequences come from an adult woman who had mild COVID-19 (a few samples of this study predate the infection). Cell type and time point are not known. Both conserved end residues are part of each CDR3. Each record gives: V gene, clone size, D gene, J gene, CDR3 protein, CDR3 DNA. The D gene is left open where the match is weak. Clone size is not always given. Where it is, it says once, few, many or a class for expanded clones.

V gene: TRBV15
clone size: few
D gene: -
J gene: TRBJ1-2
CDR3 protein: CATSRVRGFPHGYTF
CDR3 DNA: TGTGCCACCAGCAGGGTCAGGGGCTTTCCGCATGGCTACACCTTC

V gene: TRBV7-2
clone size: -
D gene: -
J gene: TRBJ2-3
CDR3 protein: CASSPLMAGSATDTQYF
CDR3 DNA: TGTGCCAGCAGCCCTTTGATGGCGGGTTCCGCTACAGATACGCAGTATTTT

V gene: TRBV29-1
clone size: few
D gene: -
J gene: TRBJ2-7
CDR3 protein: CSVEGQGIYEQYF
CDR3 DNA: TGCAGCGTTGAAGGGCAGGGGATCTACGAGCAGTACTTC

V gene: TRBV27
clone size: once
D gene: -
J gene: TRBJ1-1
CDR3 protein: CASSFPDGEAFF
CDR3 DNA: TGTGCCAGCAGTTTCCCGGACGGTGAAGCTTTCTTT

V gene: TRBV5-1
clone size: few
D gene: TRBD2
J gene: TRBJ2-3
CDR3 protein: CASQAGDGTDTQYF
CDR3 DNA: TGCGCCAGCCAAGCGGGAGACGGCACAGATACGCAGTATTTT

V gene: TRBV7-9
clone size: -
D gene: -
J gene: TRBJ2-3
CDR3 protein: CASSSPLGRTRTGETDTQYF
CDR3 DNA: TGTGCCAGCAGCTCCCCCTTAGGTAGGACACGAACTGGGGAGACAGATACGCAGTATTTT

V gene: TRBV3-1
clone size: few
D gene: -
J gene: TRBJ1-1
CDR3 protein: CASSQDFQASTEAFF
CDR3 DNA: TGTGCCAGCAGCCAAGATTTTCAGGCGAGCACTGAAGCTTTCTTT

V gene: TRBV12-5
clone size: -
D gene: -
J gene: TRBJ2-3
CDR3 protein: CASGLGYFTDTQYF
CDR3 DNA: TGTGCTAGTGGTTTGGGCTACTTCACAGATACGCAGTATTTT

V gene: TRBV4-1
clone size: -
D gene: TRBD2
J gene: TRBJ2-2
CDR3 protein: CASSPAGGGSNTGELFF
CDR3 DNA: TGCGCCAGCAGTCCGGCCGGCGGGGGGTCGAACACCGGGGAGCTGTTTTTT

V gene: TRBV24-1
clone size: -
D gene: TRBD1
J gene: TRBJ2-7
CDR3 protein: CATSDPQGDEQYF
CDR3 DNA: TGTGCCACCAGTGATCCTCAGGGGGACGAGCAGTACTTC

V gene: TRBV12-3/TRBV12-4
clone size: few
D gene: -
J gene: TRBJ2-3
CDR3 protein: CASSLMGGSTDTQYF
CDR3 DNA: TGTGCCAGCAGTTTAATGGGGGGAAGCACAGATACGCAGTATTTT

V gene: TRBV5-1
clone size: -
D gene: TRBD1
J gene: TRBJ2-1
CDR3 protein: CASSFTGDPYNEQFF
CDR3 DNA: TGCGCCAGCAGCTTCACAGGGGACCCCTACAATGAGCAGTTCTTC

V gene: TRBV25-1
clone size: -
D gene: TRBD1
J gene: TRBJ1-1
CDR3 protein: CASSEITPHRGTEAFF
CDR3 DNA: TGTGCCAGCAGTGAAATTACCCCCCACAGGGGCACTGAAGCTTTCTTT

V gene: TRBV29-1
clone size: many
D gene: -
J gene: TRBJ2-7
CDR3 protein: CSVVSDVTYEQYF
CDR3 DNA: TGCAGCGTTGTTAGCGACGTCACCTACGAGCAGTACTTC

V gene: TRBV20-1
clone size: -
D gene: -
J gene: TRBJ1-2
CDR3 protein: CSPTALDVGYTF
CDR3 DNA: TGCAGCCCTACCGCCCTCGATGTGGGCTACACCTTC

V gene: TRBV6-5
clone size: -
D gene: -
J gene: TRBJ1-4
CDR3 protein: CASSYGDRRGEKLFF
CDR3 DNA: TGTGCCAGCAGTTACGGTGACAGGCGAGGCGAAAAACTGTTTTTT

V gene: TRBV20-1
clone size: -
D gene: -
J gene: TRBJ1-5
CDR3 protein: CSASPGAGSNQPQHF
CDR3 DNA: TGCAGTGCCTCGCCAGGGGCGGGGAGCAATCAGCCCCAGCATTTT

V gene: TRBV29-1
clone size: -
D gene: -
J gene: TRBJ2-1
CDR3 protein: CSVLAVFNEQFF
CDR3 DNA: TGCAGCGTCCTGGCCGTTTTCAATGAGCAGTTCTTC

V gene: TRBV3-1
clone size: -
D gene: -
J gene: TRBJ1-1
CDR3 protein: CASSQGQITYTEAFF
CDR3 DNA: TGTGCCAGCAGCCAAGGGCAGATAACTTACACTGAAGCTTTCTTT

V gene: TRBV3-1
clone size: few
D gene: TRBD2
J gene: TRBJ2-7
CDR3 protein: CASSRGTSGRVAEQYF
CDR3 DNA: TGTGCCAGCAGCCGAGGGACTAGCGGGAGGGTGGCCGAGCAGTACTTC